The 25 T cell receptor beta chains below were found in one sample sequenced in a study of tumor and adjacent non-tumor tissue in lung cancer. No cell sorting was done before RNA was extracted from the tissue. Three rounds of nested PCR, following a modified ARM-PCR protocol, produced the TCRbeta library. TCRdb used MiXCR to reprocess the multiplex PCR reads, holding one entry per CDR3 protein. Of 200,000 to 250,000 distinct CDR3 sequences listed, roughly 70% were seen once; the top ten hold about 23%. The sequenced sample was lung tumor tissue. The receptors shown here come from a man aged 55 to 70 with non-small cell lung cancer.

This clonotype was detected many times. This chain uses TRBV12-3 or TRBV12-4 with TRBJ2-1; 7 bases map to TRBD2. The CDR3 contains 13 residues. The V and J ends lost 3 bases and 7 bases, in that order; junction bases with no gene match: 3. The CDR3 region is CASSFDGRNEQFF. The CDR3 DNA reads TGTGCCAGCAGTTTCGACGGGAGGAATGAGCAGTTCTTC.

As concerns this clonotype: Germline and junction disagree at one end, which may indicate a read error. The chain employs TRBV24-1 and TRBJ2-1; 13 bases fit TRBD2. Germline CDR1 is KGHDR and CDR2 is SFDVKD. The CDR3 covers 18 residues. The CDR3 here is CATSDRTSGGLSYNEQFF. For the CDR3, the DNA is TGTGCCACTAGTGATCGGACTAGCGGGGGCCTTTCCTACAATGAGCAGTTCTTC.

The rearrangement links TRBV11-3 to TRBJ2-5; D is undetermined. The CDR3 runs 14 residues. CDR1 is SGHNT and CDR2 is YENEEA in the germline V gene. V was pared by 10 bases and J by 5 bases, with 20 bases between. Here the CDR3 reads CAISLHGSTETQYF. The CDR3 DNA reads as TGTGCCATCAGTTTACATGGCAGTACTGAGACCCAGTACTTC.

In the case of this clonotype: No conserved phenylalanine or tryptophan is present at the end of the CDR3, so a read error is the likely explanation. This chain joins TRBV7-7 and TRBJ2-7; TRBD1 agrees at 8 bases. Germline V gene data show CDR1 as SSHAT and CDR2 as FNYEAQ (reference sequence). The CDR3 consists of 14 residues. Trimming at V came to 5 bases and at J to 3 bases, leaving 6 bases not matched to a gene. CDR3 sequence: CASSQYTGGYEQYL. As DNA, the CDR3 is TGTGCCAGCAGCCAATATACAGGGGGCTACGAGCAGTACTTG.

Points on this clonotype: At one boundary the junction diverges from the germline segment, which might be a read error. The genes are TRBV29-1 and TRBJ2-1; D is tentatively TRBD1 or TRBD2 (5 bases each). The CDR3 spans 17 residues. Germline CDR1 reads SQVTM; CDR2 reads ANQGSEA. CDR3 in DNA: TGCAGCCGAGAACCTCGGGACGTCTCGTTGTGGAACCATGAGCAATTCTTC. As protein: CSREPRDVSLWNHEQFF.

This sequence joins TRBV4-2 and TRBJ2-7; TRBD2 agrees at 8 bases. V shed 4 bases and J 3 bases; nucleotides not matched to a gene: 23. The CDR3 is 20 residues long. Germline V gene sequence: CDR1 LGHNA, CDR2 YNFKEQ. The CDR3 DNA is TGTGCCAGCAGCCCCCCCCGATTCCGCGGGGGGCTCCAAGAGGGCTACGAGCAGTACTTC. Amino acid sequence: CASSPPRFRGGLQEGYEQYF.

Worth noting for this clonotype: Possible read error: a much larger clone is one base away. V usage is TRBV20-1 and J usage is TRBJ2-7; tentatively, D is TRBD1 (5 bases). Germline lookup yields CDR1 DFQATT and CDR2 SNEGSKA (reference sequence). This CDR3 contains 13 residues. V lost 7 bases to trimming and J lost 5 bases, with 18 bases between them. This CDR3 reads CSVRGSVDHEQYF. CDR3 sequence (DNA): TGCAGTGTTAGGGGCAGCGTAGACCACGAGCAGTACTTC.

This clonotype has just one count. The CDR3 does not close with the conserved phenylalanine or tryptophan, likely indicating a read error. The V call is TRBV11-1, the J call TRBJ2-5; no definite D call. The J call may be incorrect, as the DNA end agrees better with TRBJ2-1. CDR3 size: 17 residues. Germline values: CDR1 SGHAT, CDR2 FQDESV (reference sequence). CDR3 region: CASSLSRLVGSNNEQFI. CDR3 DNA sequence: TGTGCCAGCAGCTTATCTCGGCTAGTGGGAAGCAACAATGAGCAGTTCATC.

For this clonotype: The junction and the germline gene differ at one end; a read error may be behind it. This chain uses TRBV12-3 or TRBV12-4 with TRBJ1-5, with a weak D call TRBD1 (6 bases). This CDR3 comprises 14 residues. Here the CDR3 DNA reads TGTGCCGGCAGTCCCTCCAGGGGAGGTCAGCCCCAGCATTTT. Its protein product is CAGSPSRGGQPQHF.

In the case of this clonotype: A clone one base away is much larger, so this may be a read error. The rearrangement joins TRBV10-1 to TRBJ2-2; D ambiguous. CDR1 WNHNN and CDR2 SYGVQD come from the germline V gene (reference sequence). The CDR3 totals 14 residues. Trimming took off 6 bases at V and 0 bases at J, with 8 bases between the two ends. The DNA for the CDR3 is TGCGCCAGCAGAAGGGTGTCGAACACCGGGGAGCTGTTTTTT. It specifies CASRRVSNTGELFF.

Note on this clonotype: The junction departs from germline at one end; a sequencing error may be responsible. V usage is TRBV20-1 and J usage is TRBJ2-7, with 7 bases aligning to TRBD2. Germline values: CDR1 DFQATT, CDR2 SNEGSKA (reference sequence). The CDR3 loop spans 15 amino acids. In DNA form, the CDR3 reads TGCAGTGCTGATAATCCAGCGGGATTCTCCTACGAGCAATACTTC. Its translation: CSADNPAGFSYEQYF.

This clonotype was recorded once. The junction differs from germline at one of its ends, possibly a read error. The genes are TRBV4-2 and TRBJ2-1; 10 bases are shared with TRBD2. Germline assignment: CDR1 LGHNA and CDR2 YNFKEQ. The CDR3 is made up of 16 amino acids. The CDR3 DNA reads as TGTGCCAGCAGCCGGAGAGCGGGGGGGCTTTACAATGAGCAGCTCTTC. Translating it yields CASSRRAGGLYNEQLF.

On this clonotype itself: Compared with germline, one end of the junction differs, possibly owing to a read error. As DNA, the CDR3 is TGTGCCAGCAGCAGGTCGGTCGCGAACATCGGGGAGCTGTTTTTT. Translating it yields CASSRSVANIGELFF. V and J are TRBV6-1 and TRBJ2-2; D is unresolved. This CDR3 region has 15 residues. Germline V lookup: CDR1 MNHNS, CDR2 SASEGT.

In its sample, this clonotype was seen once. At one of its ends the junction is not consistent with the germline gene, which may arise from a read error. The genes are TRBV4-3 and TRBJ2-3; possible D gene TRBD2, 6 bases. Germline V lookup: CDR1 LGHNA, CDR2 YSLEER. CDR3 length equals 16 residues. CDR3 sequence reads: CAGSQDRAGTTDTQYF. The CDR3 nucleotides are TGCGCAGGCAGCCAAGATAGAGCGGGCACCACAGATACACAGTATTTT.

The sample holds many counts of this clonotype. The gene calls are TRBV11-2 and TRBJ2-1; TRBD2 matches at 7 bases. CDR1 is SGHAT, CDR2 FQNNGV, per germline. The CDR3 extends over 15 amino acids. Trimming removed 4 bases from V and 6 bases from J; junction bases left unmatched: 9. The CDR3 DNA is TGTGCCAGCAGCTCGAGCGGACTAGGATTCAATGAGCAGTTCTTC. Translated: CASSSSGLGFNEQFF.

This clonotype occurred many times. This chain connects TRBV20-1 to TRBJ1-6, with D possibly TRBD1 on 5 matching bases. This CDR3 spans 15 amino acids. Germline V gene sequence: CDR1 DFQATT, CDR2 SNEGSKA (reference sequence). Trimming shortened V by 3 bases and J by 6 bases, and 15 bases separated the two germline ends. CDR3 bases: TGCAGTGCTAGGGGGACGGGGGGATTTAATTCACCCCTCCACTTT. Its translation: CSARGTGGFNSPLHF.

Notes on this clonotype: One end of the junction varies from germline; a read error may be responsible. The chain has TRBV10-2 and TRBJ1-1; 9 positions agree with TRBD1. The germline V gene encodes CDR1 WSHSY and CDR2 SAAADI. The CDR3 totals 15 residues. CDR3 DNA: TGCGTCAGCAATGGCCAGACAGGGGGGGACACTGAAGCTTTCTTT. Translated, it gives CVSNGQTGGDTEAFF.

This clonotype has more than one count but fewer than ten. V gene TRBV20-1 combines with J gene TRBJ2-7; D might be TRBD2 (5 bases). The germline V and J ends were trimmed by 4 bases and 0 bases, with 13 bases remaining between them. CDR1 DFQATT and CDR2 SNEGSKA come from the germline V gene (reference sequence). The CDR3 is 14 amino acids. The CDR3 sequence: CSATWTGSSYEQYF. Here the CDR3 DNA reads TGCAGTGCTACCTGGACGGGAAGCTCCTACGAGCAGTACTTC.

Regarding this clonotype: A single base separates this from a much larger clone, so it may be a read error. The V call is TRBV4-3, the J call TRBJ2-1, with 9 bases matching TRBD2. CDR3 length: 17 amino acids. Germline-derived CDR1 and CDR2 are LGHNA and YSLEER. The CDR3 loop reads CASSQPLRAGGYNEHFF. CDR3 DNA sequence: TGCGCCAGCAGCCAACCCTTGAGAGCGGGAGGATACAATGAGCACTTCTTC.

This clonotype was seen repeatedly, ten times or more. The V and J genes are TRBV20-1 and TRBJ2-7, with TRBD2 matching 8 bases. V lost 1 base to trimming and J lost 0 bases; unmatched junction nucleotides: 5. CDR1 and CDR2 (germline): DFQATT, SNEGSKA (reference sequence). The CDR3 is 15 amino acids. CDR3 protein: CSARARGGFSYEQYF. Written as DNA, the CDR3 is TGCAGTGCTAGAGCCCGGGGGGGGTTCTCCTACGAGCAGTACTTC.

This clonotype was detected only a few times. CDR3 sequence: CASGPTGDQPQHF. The CDR3 DNA reads as TGTGCTAGTGGTCCTACAGGGGATCAGCCCCAGCATTTT. V and J are TRBV12-5 and TRBJ1-5, with 7 bases fitting TRBD1. The junction had 3 bases not matched to a gene; V was cut back by 5 bases and J by 5 bases. Germline V gives CDR1 LGHNT, CDR2 FRNRAP. This CDR3 is 13 amino acids long.

For this clonotype: A much larger clonotype is one base distant, so this may be a read error. The rearrangement uses TRBV6-6 and TRBJ2-7; D is undetermined. Germline loops: CDR1 MNHNY, CDR2 SVGAGI (reference sequence). The CDR3 is made up of 13 amino acids. The CDR3 region is CPSSYLAPYEQYF. DNA of the CDR3: TGTCCCAGCAGTTACCTGGCCCCCTACGAGCAGTACTTC.

Details on this clonotype: This CDR3 fails to terminate in the conserved phenylalanine or tryptophan, so it likely reflects a read error. This rearrangement joins TRBV11-3 to TRBJ2-3; TRBD2 is a possible D gene (6 bases). The V and J ends lost 2 bases and 2 bases respectively, with 14 bases between them. Germline values: CDR1 SGHNT, CDR2 YENEEA. This CDR3 has 16 residues. Written as DNA, the CDR3 is TGTGCCAGCAGCTTAATTCCTAGCGTCATCACAGATACGCAGTATTTA. Translation: CASSLIPSVITDTQYL.

A remark on this clonotype: This may be a read error, as it is one base from a much larger clone. The chain has TRBV4-2 and TRBJ2-3, with D unresolved. The CDR3 loop spans 12 amino acids. CDR1 and CDR2 from the germline V gene are LGHNA and YNFKEQ. In DNA form, the CDR3 reads TGTGCCAGCAGCCAAGATCACTGGACGCATTATTTT. Amino acid sequence: CASSQDHWTHYF.

This clonotype was counted between two and nine times. This chain connects TRBV4-2 to TRBJ1-1; D is ambiguous. This CDR3 comprises 17 residues. The germline V gene has CDR1 LGHNA and CDR2 YNFKEQ. Between the trimmed V and J ends, which lost 4 bases and 4 bases, there was a span of 22 bases. CDR3 sequence: CASSRDVPGSSGTEAFF. The CDR3 nucleotides read TGTGCCAGCAGCCGAGACGTTCCGGGTAGTTCGGGCACTGAAGCTTTCTTT.